This entry lists 18 T cell receptor beta chains sequenced from one sample in a study of shared T cell receptors in the human thymus. Data came from immunoSEQ multiplex PCR; TCRdb stores just in-frame clones and leaves some out. The table lists about 660,000 clones, 88% of them singletons, with approximately 0.011% in the top ten. These sequences were also reported in another study, on human thymus T cells.

The sample taken for sequencing was thymocytes. The receptors derive from a boy younger than two with a congenital heart defect.

The chain combines TRBV7-3 with TRBJ2-5; 7 nucleotides agree with TRBD1. J was trimmed by 2 bases and V by 6 bases; bases with no gene match: 6. CDR1 is SGHTA, CDR2 FQGTGA, per germline. This CDR3 is 14 amino acids long. The CDR3 reads CASSSGTDQETQYF. DNA of the CDR3: TGTGCCAGCAGTTCCGGGACAGATCAAGAGACCCAGTACTTC.

The CDR3 here is CASSSAGDRGKGYTF. In DNA form, the CDR3 reads TGTGCCAGCAGTTCCGCTGGGGACAGGGGAAAGGGCTACACCTTC. The chain couples TRBV28 to TRBJ1-2, with 10 nucleotides matching TRBD1. Germline V gene sequence: CDR1 MDHEN, CDR2 SYDVKM. This CDR3 has 15 residues. After removal of 4 bases from V and 8 bases from J, the junction contained 10 bases not matched to a gene.

This clone was observed a few times. V usage is TRBV19 and J usage is TRBJ2-1; TRBD2 agrees at 8 bases. The CDR3 consists of 16 residues. Germline CDR1 and CDR2: LNHDA and SQIVND (reference sequence). Germline trimming cut 7 bases from V and 6 bases from J; bases unmatched to any gene: 14. CDR3 nucleotide sequence: TGTGCCAGTAAAGGGCGGACTAGCCCGGGAGCCAATGAGCAGTTCTTC. Protein sequence: CASKGRTSPGANEQFF.

The gene calls are TRBV7-2 and TRBJ2-7; D may be TRBD2 (6 bases). This CDR3 has 17 residues. CDR1 and CDR2 (germline): SGHTA, FQGNSA. Deletions cut 5 bases from V and 4 bases from J, with 24 bases between. CDR3 bases: TGTGCCAGCAGCCATGATAAAGGTTCGCGGCGGGGATACGAGCAGTACTTC. This encodes CASSHDKGSRRGYEQYF.

This clone was counted a single time. This sequence joins TRBV4-3 and TRBJ2-1; 10 bases fit TRBD2. Trimming removed 3 bases from V and 14 bases from J; junction bases left unmatched: 7. The germline V gene encodes CDR1 LGHNA and CDR2 YSLEER. This CDR3 contains 13 residues. In DNA form, the CDR3 reads TGCGCCAGCAGCCAGAGTACTAGCGGGATTAAGTTCTTC. This sequence encodes CASSQSTSGIKFF.

This rearrangement joins TRBV11-1 to TRBJ2-1; the match to TRBD1 covers 7 bases. CDR1 and CDR2 (germline): SGHAT, FQDESV (reference sequence). The CDR3 loop spans 16 amino acids. The V gene end was trimmed by 1 base and the J gene end by 4 bases; junction bases not matched to a gene: 7. CDR3 in amino acids: CASSLEVGGIYNEQFF. The CDR3 DNA reads as TGTGCCAGCAGCTTAGAAGTAGGGGGCATATACAATGAGCAGTTCTTC.

This chain joins TRBV6-5 and TRBJ2-1; 7 nucleotides match TRBD2. Germline CDR1 reads MNHEY; CDR2 reads SVGAGI. J was trimmed by 7 bases and V by 2 bases; bases with no gene match: 8. The CDR3 loop spans 15 amino acids. CDR3 residues: CASSYTGGPRNEQFF. Here the CDR3 DNA reads TGTGCCAGCAGTTACACGGGGGGTCCCCGAAATGAGCAGTTCTTC.

In its sample, this clone was seen once. DNA of the CDR3: TGCGCCAGCAGCTTGGTAAGGACAGTGAACACTGAAGCTTTCTTT. Protein product: CASSLVRTVNTEAFF. The chain carries TRBV5-1 and TRBJ1-1, with D possibly TRBD1 on 6 matching bases. V lost 0 bases to trimming and J lost 0 bases, with 9 bases between them. Germline V gene lookup returns CDR1 SGHRS and CDR2 YFSETQ. The CDR3 contains 15 residues.

The chain is built from TRBV5-4 and TRBJ2-1; TRBD2 matches 10 bases. The V gene end was trimmed by 4 bases and the J gene end by 5 bases; junction bases not matched to a gene: 6. The CDR3 is made up of 15 amino acids. Per the germline V gene, CDR1 is SGHNT and CDR2 is YYREEE (reference sequence). The CDR3 coding sequence is TGTGCCAGCAGCGACGGGACTAGCGTCCACAATGAGCAGTTCTTC. It is translated as CASSDGTSVHNEQFF.

The V call is TRBV4-1, the J call TRBJ1-1, with D maybe TRBD1 (5 bases). The germline V gene has CDR1 MGHRA and CDR2 YSYEKL. Trimming cost V 0 bases and J 5 bases, with 16 bases left between them. CDR3 length: 16 amino acids. CDR3: CASSQDAWAGRTEAFF. The CDR3 DNA is TGCGCCAGCAGCCAAGATGCGTGGGCAGGGCGGACTGAAGCTTTCTTT.

The sample holds one count of this clone. The chain carries TRBV19 and TRBJ2-7; D perhaps matches TRBD2 (6 bases). The CDR3 is 13 amino acids. Between the trimmed V and J ends, which lost 5 bases and 6 bases, there was a span of 14 bases. Germline V gives CDR1 LNHDA, CDR2 SQIVND (reference sequence). CDR3 residues: CASSADGGREQYF. The CDR3 DNA reads TGTGCCAGTAGTGCGGACGGGGGACGCGAGCAGTACTTC.

V usage is TRBV5-1 and J usage is TRBJ1-2; 9 bases are shared with TRBD1. The CDR3 sequence is 13 residues long. Losses at the gene ends were 2 bases for V and 7 bases for J; bases not matched to a gene: 3. Germline assignment: CDR1 SGHRS and CDR2 YFSETQ. Here the CDR3 reads CASSFDRGAGYTF. The CDR3 DNA reads as TGCGCCAGCAGCTTTGACAGGGGGGCTGGCTACACCTTC.

This clone has more than one count but fewer than ten. V usage is TRBV4-2 and J usage is TRBJ1-4, with 9 positions matching TRBD1. Per germline, CDR1 LGHNA and CDR2 YNFKEQ. J lost 3 bases, V lost 7 bases, and 3 bases had no gene match. This CDR3 has 14 amino acids. Written as DNA, the CDR3 is TGTGCCAGCATGGGGACAGGGCCTAATGAAAAACTGTTTTTT. Protein sequence: CASMGTGPNEKLFF.

In its sample, this clone was seen a few times. The chain joins TRBV7-9 to TRBJ2-7; 9 bases map to TRBD1. Germline CDR1 and CDR2: SEHNR and FQNEAQ (reference sequence). This CDR3 comprises 15 residues. V trimming: 0 bases; J trimming: 4 bases; junction bases outside the gene matches: 4. CDR3 DNA: TGTGCCAGCAGCTTAGCCCAGACAGGGGGATACGAGCAGTACTTC. It yields the protein CASSLAQTGGYEQYF.

The rearrangement uses TRBV7-2 and TRBJ2-5; 7 positions agree with TRBD2. V lost 4 bases and J lost 2; bases outside the gene matches: 4. The CDR3 is 14 amino acids. Germline V CDR1 and CDR2: SGHTA, FQGNSA. The CDR3 loop is CASSSEREQETQYF. The CDR3 coding sequence is TGTGCCAGCAGCTCAGAGCGGGAACAAGAGACCCAGTACTTC.

The chain uses TRBV28 and TRBJ1-1; a possible D gene is TRBD1 (5 bases). V lost 3 bases and J 0 bases, leaving 11 bases between the germline ends. CDR1 is MDHEN, CDR2 SYDVKM, per germline. This CDR3 has 15 residues. CDR3 region: CASSFRGMMNTEAFF. The CDR3 coding sequence is TGTGCCAGCAGTTTCCGGGGGATGATGAACACTGAAGCTTTCTTT. Drawing the rest from reference TRBV28 and TRBJ1-1, the complete variable domain is DVKVTQSSRYLVKRTGEKVFLECVQDMDHENMFWYRQDPGLGLRLIYFSYDVKMKEKGDIPEGYSVSREKKERFSLILESASTNQTSMYLCASSFRGMMNTEAFFGQGTRLTVV.

This clone was seen just once. The chain has TRBV4-2 and TRBJ2-7, with unresolved D. Germline V lookup: CDR1 LGHNA, CDR2 YNFKEQ. V was shortened by 0 bases and J by 3 bases, with 15 bases between the two germline ends. The length of the CDR3 is 16 residues. For the CDR3, the DNA is TGTGCCAGCAGCCAAGATCCCCCCGGCGGCCGCTACGAGCAGTACTTC. Translating gives CASSQDPPGGRYEQYF.

The genes are TRBV12-5 and TRBJ2-1; a possible D gene is TRBD2 (5 bases). V was clipped by 6 bases and J by 8 bases, with 23 bases between them. Germline V gives CDR1 LGHNT, CDR2 FRNRAP. This CDR3 contains 16 residues. In DNA, the CDR3 is TGTGCTAGTGGGGGCGAGGGTGGGAGAAAGAGGGATGAGCAGTTCTTC. Translation: CASGGEGGRKRDEQFF.